The TCR beta chain described here comes from a study of T cell repertoires in cytomegalovirus infection. Study summary: It was recently identified HLA-C-restricted and well-studied HLA-B-restricted CMV epitopes that the study used. TCR beta signatures that were public indicated CMV infection and matching HLA type. Study conclusions and caveats: What dominated the ex vivo response were HLA-C-restricted CMV-specific TCR beta clonotypes. Pooled public TCR beta family frequency picked out CMV carriers with the relevant HLA.

This clonotype was seen a few times. Its specificity is unknown. Via MiXCR, TCRdb re-called the reads, giving one row per CDR3 protein. The sample contains roughly 860,000 distinct CDR3 sequences, about 33% of which appear only once. The CDR3 sequence is 17 residues long. Germline values: CDR1 MNHNY, CDR2 SVGAGI (reference sequence). J was trimmed by 3 bases and V by 6 bases; bases with no gene match: 16. The chain has TRBV6-6 and TRBJ1-2, with 7 bases identical to TRBD1. The sample here was cultured CD8+ T cells from PBMCs, taken from culture after CMV antigen stimulation. The TCR was taken from a human donor in good health (CMV status not recorded). Some clones in this sample may be carry-over from other donors' samples. As DNA, the CDR3 is TGTGCCAGCAGAAACCCCCGCCCCGGGGACAGACACTATGGCTACACCTTC. The encoded protein is CASRNPRPGDRHYGYTF.